These 9 T cell receptor beta chains were sequenced from one sample in a study of early T cells in non-severe SARS-CoV-2 infection. TCRdb itself ran the 5' RACE reads through MiXCR, one entry per CDR3 protein. This table holds some 40,000 distinct CDR3 sequences, about 4.9% found once. Sequenced sample: whole blood. These receptors were obtained from an adult who was a healthcare worker with PCR-confirmed SARS-CoV-2 infection or an uninfected control (not recorded which).

This clonotype was counted ten times or more. V and J are TRBV25-1 and TRBJ2-5, with 8 nucleotides matching TRBD2. V was clipped by 2 bases and J by 3 bases; unmatched bases: 5. The CDR3 spans 15 residues. Germline V CDR1 and CDR2: MGHDK, SYGVNS. CDR3: CASSETGGGEETQYF. In DNA form, the CDR3 reads TGTGCCAGCAGTGAAACGGGAGGGGGTGAAGAGACCCAGTACTTC.

The chain uses TRBV29-1 and TRBJ2-3, with TRBD2 matching 10 bases. CDR3 length: 14 amino acids. V lost 3 bases and J lost 1; bases outside the gene matches: 1. CDR1 and CDR2 (germline): SQVTM, ANQGSEA. The CDR3 region is CSVDGTSGTDTQYF. CDR3 DNA sequence: TGCAGCGTTGACGGGACTAGCGGCACAGATACGCAGTATTTT.

In this sample, this clonotype is medium-sized. The chain links TRBV11-2 to TRBJ2-7, with D perhaps given as TRBD1 or TRBD2 (5 bases each). Germline V gene sequence: CDR1 SGHAT, CDR2 FQNNGV. The CDR3 contains 14 residues. V was pared by 1 base and J by 0 bases, with 7 bases between. CDR3 in amino acids: CASSLGGNSYEQYF. CDR3 sequence (DNA): TGTGCCAGCAGCTTAGGGGGGAACTCCTACGAGCAGTACTTC.

This clonotype was counted many times. V and J are TRBV7-6 and TRBJ2-5; 12 bases agree with TRBD2. The CDR3 runs 18 residues. Trimming removed 1 base from V and 5 bases from J; junction bases left unmatched: 11. Looked up from germline, CDR1 is SGHVS and CDR2 is FNYEAQ. Here the CDR3 reads CASSLEGLAGGPWETQYF. CDR3 bases: TGTGCCAGCAGCTTAGAGGGCCTAGCGGGGGGGCCCTGGGAGACCCAGTACTTC.

The table lists this clonotype with many counts. The V and J genes are TRBV11-2 and TRBJ1-1; D is ambiguous. The CDR3 spans 15 residues. V lost 0 bases, J lost 4 bases, and 12 bases lay in between. Germline CDR1 is SGHAT and CDR2 is FQNNGV. CDR3 sequence (DNA): TGTGCCAGCAGCTTAGATGGGTTTGTGAGCACTGAAGCTTTCTTT. Its translation: CASSLDGFVSTEAFF.

This clonotype came up many times. The junction does not match germline at one end; this may be a read error. The V and J genes are TRBV4-1 and TRBJ2-7; 7 positions agree with TRBD1. CDR3 length: 18 residues. Germline CDR1 is MGHRA and CDR2 is YSYEKL. CDR3 nucleotides: TGCGCCAGCAGCCAAGATCAATCCCTGGACAGGCCCTTCTACCAGCAGTACTTC. Its translation: CASSQDQSLDRPFYQQYF.

This chain joins TRBV5-1 and TRBJ2-3, with 7 bases fitting TRBD2. CDR3 length: 14 residues. Germline CDR1 and CDR2: SGHRS and YFSETQ. The junction had 8 bases not matched to a gene; V was cut back by 4 bases and J by 6 bases. The CDR3 DNA follows: TGCGCCAGCAGCGCGGGAGCCGCCCAGGATACGCAGTATTTT. Translating gives CASSAGAAQDTQYF.

Comments on this clonotype: This could be a read error, since a much larger clone is one nucleotide away. This chain links TRBV28 with TRBJ2-7; 8 bases are a match to TRBD1. Germline CDR1 MDHEN, CDR2 SYDVKM. The CDR3 has 15 amino acids. The CDR3 spells CASLPGGAGSYERYF. CDR3 DNA sequence: TGTGCCAGCCTCCCAGGGGGCGCCGGGTCCTACGAGCGGTACTTC.

V is TRBV24-1 and J is TRBJ2-3; TRBD1 matches 8 bases. This CDR3 is 15 amino acids long. The germline V gene encodes CDR1 KGHDR and CDR2 SFDVKD. The V and J ends lost 4 bases and 5 bases, in that order; junction bases with no gene match: 7. The CDR3 loop reads CATSDPGTGRDTQYF. CDR3 DNA sequence: TGTGCCACCAGTGACCCAGGGACAGGTAGAGATACGCAGTATTTT.